Listed here is a single T cell receptor beta chain. This sample was included in a study of blood T cell repertoires in COVID-19. At the level of the study: Acute-phase and convalescent COVID-19 samples originated in the United States, Italy and Spain.

Authors' methods: By means of reference gene primer amplification, nucleated cell counts were estimated. The repertoire was sequenced with immunoSEQ multiplex PCR; TCRdb's copy has only in-frame clones and lacks some. V and J calls and clone size are copied from that table; D and trimming were computed from the DNA. This table holds tens of thousands of clones, approximately 85% found once. Sequenced: peripheral blood. This clonotype originated in an elderly man with acute or convalescent COVID-19.

The CDR3 loop is CASSYRQLPQHF. CDR3 nucleotides: TGTGCCAGCAGTTACAGACAGCTGCCCCAGCATTTT. The chain combines TRBV6-6 with TRBJ1-5; D possibly corresponds to TRBD1 (5 bases). V was clipped by 2 bases and J by 9 bases, with 8 bases between them. This CDR3 has 12 amino acids. Looked up from germline, CDR1 is MNHNY and CDR2 is SVGAGI (reference sequence).